This T cell receptor (beta chain) was observed in a study of blood T cell repertoires in COVID-19. Across the study: The samples span acute and convalescent COVID-19 from the United States, Italy and Spain. T cells, B-cell-depleted T cells, or PBMCs supplied cDNA or gDNA.

The protocol was immunoSEQ multiplex PCR, while the TCRdb copy is restricted to in-frame clones and leaves out a portion. The sample consists of 200,000 to 250,000 clones, 75% to 90% of them appearing once. Germline assignment: CDR1 MGHRA and CDR2 YSYEKL. The CDR3 spans 13 residues. Between the trimmed V and J ends, which lost 6 bases and 3 bases, there was a span of 11 bases. The sequence derives from a human donor in a cohort sampled during active COVID-19. V and J are TRBV4-1 and TRBJ2-5, with D unclear. The material sequenced was peripheral blood. This CDR3 is CASREVAEETQYF. DNA of the CDR3: TGCGCCAGCAGAGAGGTGGCGGAAGAGACCCAGTACTTC.